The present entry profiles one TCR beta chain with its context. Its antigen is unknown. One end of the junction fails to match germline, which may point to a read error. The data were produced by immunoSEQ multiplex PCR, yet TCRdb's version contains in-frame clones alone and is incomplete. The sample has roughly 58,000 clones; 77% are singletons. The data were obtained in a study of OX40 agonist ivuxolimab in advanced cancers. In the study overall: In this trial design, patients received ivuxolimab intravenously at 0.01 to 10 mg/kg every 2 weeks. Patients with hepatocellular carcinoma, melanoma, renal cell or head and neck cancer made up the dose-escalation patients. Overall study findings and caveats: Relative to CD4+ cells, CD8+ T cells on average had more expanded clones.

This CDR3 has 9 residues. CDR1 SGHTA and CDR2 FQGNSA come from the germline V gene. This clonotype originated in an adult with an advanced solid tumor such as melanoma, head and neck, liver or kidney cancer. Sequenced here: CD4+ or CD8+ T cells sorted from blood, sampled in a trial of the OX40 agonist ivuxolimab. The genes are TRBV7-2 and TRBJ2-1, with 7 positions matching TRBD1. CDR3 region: CASSYDRVF. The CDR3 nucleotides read TGTGCCAGCAGCTACGACAGGGTCTTC.